Listed below are T cell receptor beta chains from one sample, sequenced in a study of cytomegalovirus exposure and HLA in healthy donors. Produced via immunoSEQ multiplex PCR; TCRdb's table is partial and in-frame only. The table records approximately 190,000 clones, 81% of them present only once. Sample: PBMCs. These receptors were collected from a man between 45 and 60 years old in good health and CMV-seronegative. CDR3s include the opening cysteine and the closing phenylalanine or tryptophan. The D gene is left open where the match is weak. Clone size, where shown, is once, few, many, or a class for clones that have expanded.

clone_size,j_call,v_call,d_call,cdr3_aa,cdr3_nt
-,TRBJ2-7,TRBV2,TRBD2,CASRVGLAMSYEQYF,TGTGCCAGCAGAGTTGGACTAGCGATGTCCTACGAGCAGTACTTC
-,TRBJ2-6,TRBV7-9,-,CASSPRGGRSGANVLTF,TGTGCCAGCAGCCCCCGTGGAGGGCGCTCTGGGGCCAACGTCCTGACTTTC
-,TRBJ1-1,TRBV2,-,CASVGVAGTEAFF,TGTGCCAGCGTGGGAGTTGCGGGCACTGAAGCTTTCTTT
once,TRBJ1-4,TRBV4-3,-,CASSQDLTRSNEKLFF,TGCGCCAGCAGCCAAGACCTTACTAGGTCTAATGAAAAACTGTTTTTT
-,TRBJ1-1,TRBV29-1,-,CSVSPLSGNTEAFF,TGCAGCGTTTCCCCCCTGAGCGGGAACACTGAAGCTTTCTTT
-,TRBJ2-1,TRBV5-6,-,CASSLWQGNEQFF,TGTGCCAGCAGCTTATGGCAGGGGAATGAGCAGTTCTTC
-,TRBJ1-1,TRBV5-4,-,CASRYARENTEAFF,TGTGCCAGCAGATACGCCAGGGAGAACACTGAAGCTTTCTTT
-,TRBJ2-5,TRBV11-2,TRBD2,CASSLGTSRETQYF,TGTGCCAGCAGCTTGGGGACTAGCCGAGAGACCCAGTACTTC
-,TRBJ2-7,TRBV4-1,-,CASSQGWPDSEQYF,TGCGCCAGCAGCCAAGGGTGGCCAGACAGCGAGCAGTACTTC
-,TRBJ1-2,TRBV27,-,CASSLEVSDYYGYTF,TGTGCCAGCAGTTTAGAGGTCAGCGACTACTATGGCTACACCTTC
-,TRBJ2-1,TRBV7-2,-,CASSPYREEQFF,TGTGCCAGCAGCCCTTACAGGGAGGAGCAGTTCTTC
-,TRBJ1-2,TRBV13,TRBD1,CASSSRNPTGENGYTF,TGTGCCAGCAGCTCCCGGAACCCGACAGGGGAGAATGGCTACACCTTC
-,TRBJ2-3,TRBV27,-,CASSNRQDLADTQYF,TGTGCCAGCAGTAACCGACAGGACCTTGCAGATACGCAGTATTTT
-,TRBJ2-3,TRBV14,TRBD1,CASSTLTGPDTQYF,TGTGCCAGCAGCACACTGACAGGGCCGGATACGCAGTATTTT
-,TRBJ2-1,TRBV7-9,TRBD2,CASSSPGGTYNEQFF,TGTGCCAGCAGCTCCCCGGGGGGGACCTACAATGAGCAGTTCTTC